This T cell receptor (beta chain) was identified in a study of T cells after posttransplantation cyclophosphamide. Study conclusions and caveats: Donor CD8+ memory clones often dominated recipient blood repertoires at later times. After PTCy, TRB diversity resembled that of CNI/methotrexate controls. Blood and skin or GI T cell repertoires showed limited TRB overlap.

The germline V and J ends were trimmed by 2 bases and 4 bases, with 11 bases remaining between them. Germline lookup yields CDR1 MNHNS and CDR2 SASEGT. The CDR3 is made up of 14 amino acids. This clone was seen repeatedly, ten times or more. Its specificity is unknown. The table came from immunoSEQ multiplex PCR; TCRdb's copy has only in-frame clones and leaves some out. The sample contains 6,500 to 8,000 clones, none of them singletons. Cyclophosphamide on days +3 and +4 followed busulfan-fludarabine conditioning and a marrow graft. V gene TRBV6-1 combines with J gene TRBJ1-1; the D gene is possibly TRBD1 (5 bases). The starting material was PBMCs, obtained 94 days after allogeneic stem cell transplant with posttransplant cyclophosphamide. This clonotype was obtained from an older female patient who received an allogeneic stem cell transplant from an unrelated donor, was CMV-positive, and had acute GVHD only. Among the T cells, some may be from the graft donor. CDR3 sequence: CASSELGRFTEAFF. CDR3 nucleotides: TGTGCCAGCAGTGAACTGGGGCGGTTCACTGAAGCTTTCTTT.